Listed here are 5 T cell receptor beta chains from one sample, sequenced in a study of long-term antiretroviral therapy in people with HIV. Version v3.0 of the immunoSEQ assay ran at survey level. TCRdb's copy holds only in-frame clones and misses some; the assay was immunoSEQ multiplex PCR. The repertoire holds about 22,000 clones, with roughly 84% as singletons. The source material was unsorted PBMCs, sampled 0.1 years before starting antiretroviral therapy. The receptors derive from a man younger than 35 with HIV.

The V gene is TRBV29-1, the J gene TRBJ2-7, with a possible D match to TRBD1 (5 bases). The germline CDR1 and CDR2 sequences are SQVTM and ANQGSEA. Trimming stripped 2 bases from V and 5 bases from J, with 13 bases between. The CDR3 runs to 13 residues. CDR3 DNA sequence: TGCAGCGTTGAAAGGGGTGCCTACAACGAGCAGTACTTC. This encodes CSVERGAYNEQYF.

This clone was seen once. This chain links TRBV4-2 with TRBJ2-5, with 10 nucleotides matching TRBD2. The V gene end was trimmed by 4 bases and the J gene end by 5 bases; junction bases not matched to a gene: 16. Germline assignment: CDR1 LGHNA and CDR2 YNFKEQ. The CDR3 has 18 amino acids. CDR3 sequence (DNA): TGTGCCAGCAGCCTAGAGCAGATAGCGGGGGGCAGGGTGGAGACCCAGTACTTC. Protein: CASSLEQIAGGRVETQYF.

The chain couples TRBV6-6 to TRBJ1-4; the D is unclear. This CDR3 has 15 amino acids. V shed 0 bases and J shed 8 bases, with 13 bases lying between them. Looked up from germline, CDR1 is MNHNY and CDR2 is SVGAGI (reference sequence). The CDR3 reads CASSYSIPFVEKLFF. The CDR3, as DNA: TGTGCCAGCAGTTACTCGATTCCTTTCGTCGAAAAACTGTTTTTT.

The gene calls are TRBV5-6 and TRBJ1-5, with unresolved D. Trimming took 0 bases from V and 6 from J, leaving 16 bases between them. Per germline, CDR1 SGHDT and CDR2 YYEEEE. The CDR3 runs to 16 residues. This CDR3 is CASSLVALLGVQPQHF. CDR3 nucleotide sequence: TGTGCCAGCAGCTTGGTGGCCCTGTTGGGTGTTCAGCCCCAGCATTTT.

V and J are TRBV14 and TRBJ1-1; the match to TRBD1 covers 7 bases. From germline, CDR1 is SGHDN and CDR2 FVKESK. With 2 bases clipped from V and 2 bases from J, the junction kept 2 bases outside the gene matches. This CDR3 region has 14 residues. The CDR3 spells CASSQQGGNTEAFF. CDR3 sequence (DNA): TGTGCCAGCAGCCAACAGGGGGGCAACACTGAAGCTTTCTTT. The full variable domain, rest sourced from reference TRBV14 and TRBJ1-1, is EAGVTQFPSHSVIEKGQTVTLRCDPISGHDNLYWYRRVMGKEIKFLLHFVKESKQDESGMPNNRFLAERTGGTYSTLKVQPAELEDSGVYFCASSQQGGNTEAFFGQGTRLTVV.